The 10 T cell receptor beta chains given below trace back to one sample, sequenced in a study of response to subunit inactivated influenza vaccine. TCRdb reprocessed the RT-PCR reads with MiXCR, giving one entry per CDR3 protein. The table lists about 800,000 distinct CDR3 sequences, 21% of them singletons. The specimen comprised PBMCs from blood, sampled about 5 days after vaccination. The source is a man between 45 and 60 years old who received an inactivated influenza vaccine.

This clonotype was detected a few times. This rearrangement joins TRBV12-3 or TRBV12-4 to TRBJ1-2, with D maybe TRBD1 (6 bases). V lost 7 bases to trimming and J lost 6 bases, with 15 bases between them. This CDR3 contains 13 residues. The CDR3 DNA sequence: TGTGCCAGCACCCTCGGGGGGCGCCATGGCTACACCTTC. Encoded protein: CASTLGGRHGYTF.

This clonotype appeared a few times. V gene TRBV7-8 combines with J gene TRBJ2-7, with TRBD1 identical over 8 bases. Germline V gene sequence: CDR1 SGHVS, CDR2 FQNEAQ. The CDR3 runs to 14 residues. V shed 2 bases and J 4 bases; nucleotides not matched to a gene: 4. CDR3 region: CASSLMTGAYEQYF. In DNA form, the CDR3 reads TGTGCCAGCAGCTTAATGACAGGGGCTTACGAGCAGTACTTC. The variable domain in full, completed from reference TRBV7-8 and TRBJ2-7, reads GAGVSQSPRYKVAKRGQDVALRCDPISGHVSLFWYQQALGQGPEFLTYFQNEAQLDKSGLPSDRFFAERPEGSVSTLKIQRTQQEDSAVYLCASSLMTGAYEQYFGPGTRLTVT.

This chain connects TRBV2 to TRBJ2-7; D is uncertain. V was pared by 5 bases and J by 5 bases, with 13 bases between. The CDR3 contains 13 residues. The germline V gene has CDR1 SNHLY and CDR2 FYNNEI. CDR3 in DNA: TGTGCCAGCAGTCGGAACAGTAATGACGAGCAGTACTTC. Amino acid sequence: CASSRNSNDEQYF.

The V call is TRBV10-3, the J call TRBJ1-2, with D possibly being TRBD1 (5 bases). V was clipped by 0 bases and J by 4 bases, with 21 bases between them. This CDR3 region has 18 residues. Germline-derived CDR1 and CDR2 are ENHRY and SYGVKD. CDR3 in DNA: TGTGCCATCAGTGAGTCGGGCGACGGGACCTCCTGGGTCTATGGCTACACCTTC. Translation gives CAISESGDGTSWVYGYTF.

This clonotype was seen only a few times. The CDR3 sequence is CASSQDARSYNEQFF. CDR3 in DNA: TGCGCCAGCAGCCAAGATGCTAGATCCTACAATGAGCAGTTCTTC. The genes are TRBV4-3 and TRBJ2-1; D gene ambiguous. Germline V gene lookup returns CDR1 LGHNA and CDR2 YSLEER. V dropped 0 bases and J dropped 1 base, with 7 bases sitting between them. This CDR3 has 15 amino acids.

The chain combines TRBV4-2 with TRBJ2-3; 11 bases are a match to TRBD2. After removal of 1 base from V and 0 bases from J, the junction contained 12 bases not matched to a gene. CDR3 length: 20 residues. The germline CDR1 and CDR2 sequences are LGHNA and YNFKEQ. The CDR3 here is CASSQVILAGGLTSTDTQYF. CDR3 sequence (DNA): TGTGCCAGCAGCCAAGTTATCCTAGCGGGGGGCCTTACTAGCACAGATACGCAGTATTTT.

This clonotype was picked up a small number of times. This sequence joins TRBV20-1 and TRBJ1-4, with D maybe TRBD1 (6 bases). Trimming cost V 6 bases and J 5 bases, with 13 bases left between them. Germline values: CDR1 DFQATT, CDR2 SNEGSKA (reference sequence). This CDR3 contains 13 residues. In nucleotides, the CDR3 is TGCAGTGCCCTTGGGGGCGCCAATGAAAAACTGTTTTTT. It is translated as CSALGGANEKLFF.

The chain couples TRBV6-1 to TRBJ1-1, with D tentatively TRBD1 (5 bases). This CDR3 contains 14 residues. V was trimmed by 6 bases and J by 6 bases, leaving 17 bases between them. In germline, CDR1 is MNHNS, CDR2 SASEGT. This CDR3 is CASRWGGDQAEAFF. CDR3 nucleotide sequence: TGTGCCAGCAGATGGGGGGGGGACCAGGCTGAAGCTTTCTTT.

The chain recombines TRBV4-2 with TRBJ2-7, with TRBD1 as a possible D gene (6 bases). V was cut by 1 base and J by 3 bases, with 22 bases left in between. This CDR3 region has 18 residues. Per germline, CDR1 LGHNA and CDR2 YNFKEQ. The CDR3 region is CASSQGTRGEFLVYEQYF. CDR3 coding DNA: TGTGCCAGCAGCCAAGGAACCAGGGGCGAATTTCTGGTCTACGAGCAGTACTTC.

DNA of the CDR3: TGTGCCAGCAGCCCTAGGCGGACTAGCGGGACCTACAATGAGCAGTTCTTC. Amino acids: CASSPRRTSGTYNEQFF. V and J are TRBV11-2 and TRBJ2-1, with 12 nucleotides matching TRBD2. V dropped 5 bases and J dropped 2; count of bases not matched to a gene: 7. CDR3 length: 17 amino acids. Germline V gives CDR1 SGHAT, CDR2 FQNNGV.